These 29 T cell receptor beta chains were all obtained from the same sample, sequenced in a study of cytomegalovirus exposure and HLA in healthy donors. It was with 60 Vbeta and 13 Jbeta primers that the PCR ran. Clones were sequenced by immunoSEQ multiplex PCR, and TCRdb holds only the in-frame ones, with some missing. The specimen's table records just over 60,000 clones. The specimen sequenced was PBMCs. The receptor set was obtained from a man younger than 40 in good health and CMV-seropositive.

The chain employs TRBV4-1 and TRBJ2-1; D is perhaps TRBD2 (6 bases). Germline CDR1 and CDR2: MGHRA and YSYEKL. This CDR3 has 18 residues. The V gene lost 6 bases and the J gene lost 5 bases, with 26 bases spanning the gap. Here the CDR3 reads CASRPRITGATTDNEQFF. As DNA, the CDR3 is TGCGCCAGCAGGCCAAGGATAACGGGAGCCACTACCGACAATGAGCAGTTCTTC.

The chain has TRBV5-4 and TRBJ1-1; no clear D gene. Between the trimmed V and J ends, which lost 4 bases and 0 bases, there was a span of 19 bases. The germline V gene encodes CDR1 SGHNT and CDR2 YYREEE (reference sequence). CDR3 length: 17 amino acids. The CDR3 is CASSTGLPRTMNTEAFF. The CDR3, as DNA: TGTGCCAGCAGCACCGGACTTCCCAGAACGATGAACACTGAAGCTTTCTTT.

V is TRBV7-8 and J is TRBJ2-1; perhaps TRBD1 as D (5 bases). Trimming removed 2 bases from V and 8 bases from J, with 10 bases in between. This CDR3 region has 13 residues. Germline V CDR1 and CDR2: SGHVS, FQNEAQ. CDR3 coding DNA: TGTGCCAGCAGCTTACAGGGATTCGATGAGCAGTTCTTC. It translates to CASSLQGFDEQFF.

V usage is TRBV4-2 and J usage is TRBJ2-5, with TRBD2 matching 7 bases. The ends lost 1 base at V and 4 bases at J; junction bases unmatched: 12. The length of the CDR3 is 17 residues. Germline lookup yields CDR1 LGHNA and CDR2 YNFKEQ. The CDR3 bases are TGTGCCAGCAGCCAAGCTTGGGCTAGCGGAGCCGCAGAGACCCAGTACTTC. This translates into CASSQAWASGAAETQYF.

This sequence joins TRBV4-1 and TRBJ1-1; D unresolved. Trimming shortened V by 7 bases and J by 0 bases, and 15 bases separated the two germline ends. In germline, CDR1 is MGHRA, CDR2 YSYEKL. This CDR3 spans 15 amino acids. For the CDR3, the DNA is TGCGCCAGCACCCCCGGAGCGGACTTGAACACTGAAGCTTTCTTT. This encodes CASTPGADLNTEAFF.

CDR3 in amino acids: CAWSGGGPYGYTF. The CDR3 region has the DNA TGTGCCTGGAGTGGGGGGGGACCCTATGGCTACACCTTC. The rearrangement uses TRBV30 and TRBJ1-2; possibly TRBD1 for D (5 bases). The V and J ends lost 1 base and 4 bases respectively, with 10 bases between them. The germline CDR1 and CDR2 sequences are GTSNPN and SVGIG (reference sequence). CDR3 length equals 13 residues.

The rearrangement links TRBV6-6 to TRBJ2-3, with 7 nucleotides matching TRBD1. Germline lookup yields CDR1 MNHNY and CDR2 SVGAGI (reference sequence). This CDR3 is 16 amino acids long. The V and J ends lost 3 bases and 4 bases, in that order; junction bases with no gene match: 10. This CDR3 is CASSYNRGQGADTQYF. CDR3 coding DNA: TGTGCCAGCAGTTATAATAGGGGGCAAGGGGCAGATACGCAGTATTTT.

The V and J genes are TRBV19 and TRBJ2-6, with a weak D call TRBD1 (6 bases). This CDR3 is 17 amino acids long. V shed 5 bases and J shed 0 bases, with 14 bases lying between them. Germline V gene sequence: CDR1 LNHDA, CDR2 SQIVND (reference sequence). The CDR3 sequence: CASSDSRQASGANVLTF. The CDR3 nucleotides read TGTGCCAGTAGTGACTCTAGACAGGCCTCTGGGGCCAACGTCCTGACTTTC. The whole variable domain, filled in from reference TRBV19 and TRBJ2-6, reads DGGITQSPKYLFRKEGQNVTLSCEQNLNHDAMYWYRQDPGQGLRLIYYSQIVNDFQKGDIAEGYSVSREKKESFPLTVTSAQKNPTAFYLCASSDSRQASGANVLTFGAGSRLTVL.

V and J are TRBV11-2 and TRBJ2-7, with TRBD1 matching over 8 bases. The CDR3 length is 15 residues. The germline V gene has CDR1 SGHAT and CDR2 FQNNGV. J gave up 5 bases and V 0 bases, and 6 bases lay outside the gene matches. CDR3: CASSLETGGSHEQYF. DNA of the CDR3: TGTGCCAGCAGCTTAGAAACAGGGGGTTCCCACGAGCAGTACTTC.

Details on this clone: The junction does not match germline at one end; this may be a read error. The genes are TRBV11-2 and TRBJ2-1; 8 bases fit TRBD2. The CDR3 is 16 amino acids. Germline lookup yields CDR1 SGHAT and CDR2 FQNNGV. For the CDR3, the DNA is TGTGCCAGCAGCTTAGTCGGGGGGGCCTCCGACAATGAGCAGTTCTTC. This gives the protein CASSLVGGASDNEQFF. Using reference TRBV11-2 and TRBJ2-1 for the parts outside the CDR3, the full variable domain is EAGVAQSPRYKIIEKRQSVAFWCNPISGHATLYWYQQILGQGPKLLIQFQNNGVVDDSQLPKDRFSAERLKGVDSTLKIQPAKLEDSAVYLCASSLVGGASDNEQFFGPGTRLTVL.

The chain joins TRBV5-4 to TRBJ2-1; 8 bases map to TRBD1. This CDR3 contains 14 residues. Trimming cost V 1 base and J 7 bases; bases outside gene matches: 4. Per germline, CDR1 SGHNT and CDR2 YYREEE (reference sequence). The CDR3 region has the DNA TGTGCCAGCAGCTTGACAGGGGGTCGAAATGAGCAGTTCTTC. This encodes CASSLTGGRNEQFF.

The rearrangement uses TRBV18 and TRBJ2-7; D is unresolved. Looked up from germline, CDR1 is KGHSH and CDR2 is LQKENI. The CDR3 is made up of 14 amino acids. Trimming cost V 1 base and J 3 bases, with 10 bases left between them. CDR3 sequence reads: CASSPRAAFYEQYF. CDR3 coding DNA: TGTGCCAGCTCACCACGGGCAGCTTTCTACGAGCAGTACTTC.

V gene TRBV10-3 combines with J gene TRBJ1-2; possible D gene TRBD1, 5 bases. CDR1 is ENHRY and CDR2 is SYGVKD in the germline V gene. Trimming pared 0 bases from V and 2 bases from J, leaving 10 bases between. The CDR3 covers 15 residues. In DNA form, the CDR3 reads TGTGCCATCAGTGAGTCGGAGGGGCTGAACTATGGCTACACCTTC. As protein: CAISESEGLNYGYTF.

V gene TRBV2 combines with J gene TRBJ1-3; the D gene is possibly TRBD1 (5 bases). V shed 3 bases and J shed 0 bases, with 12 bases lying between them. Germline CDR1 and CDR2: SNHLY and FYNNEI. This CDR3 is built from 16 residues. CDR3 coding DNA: TGTGCCAGCAGTGATAGGGGCAGGTCCTCTGGAAACACCATATATTTT. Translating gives CASSDRGRSSGNTIYF.

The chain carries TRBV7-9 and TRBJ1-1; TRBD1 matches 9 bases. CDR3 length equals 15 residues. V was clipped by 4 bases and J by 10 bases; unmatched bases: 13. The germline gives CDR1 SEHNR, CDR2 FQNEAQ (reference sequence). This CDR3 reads CASSSLLGGQGRAFF. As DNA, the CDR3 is TGTGCCAGCAGCTCACTTTTGGGGGGACAGGGTCGAGCTTTCTTT.

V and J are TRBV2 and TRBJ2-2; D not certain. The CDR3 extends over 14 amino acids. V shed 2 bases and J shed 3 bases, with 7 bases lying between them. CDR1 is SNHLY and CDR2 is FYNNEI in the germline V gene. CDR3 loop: CASSESRDTGELFF. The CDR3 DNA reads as TGTGCCAGCAGTGAATCAAGAGACACCGGGGAGCTGTTTTTT.

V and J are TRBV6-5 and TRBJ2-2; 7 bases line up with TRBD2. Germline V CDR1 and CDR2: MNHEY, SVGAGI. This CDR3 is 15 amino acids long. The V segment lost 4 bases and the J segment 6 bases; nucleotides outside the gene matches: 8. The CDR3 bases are TGTGCCAGCAGTTCCCAGTTCGGGGGGTCCGGGGAGCTGTTTTTT. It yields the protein CASSSQFGGSGELFF.

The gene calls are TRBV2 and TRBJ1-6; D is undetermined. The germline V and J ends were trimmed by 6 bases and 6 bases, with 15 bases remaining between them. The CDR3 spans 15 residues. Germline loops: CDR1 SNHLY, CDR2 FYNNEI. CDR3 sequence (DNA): TGTGCCAGCAGGGAGCAGCTACGGGGTAATTCACCCCTCCACTTT. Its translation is CASREQLRGNSPLHF.

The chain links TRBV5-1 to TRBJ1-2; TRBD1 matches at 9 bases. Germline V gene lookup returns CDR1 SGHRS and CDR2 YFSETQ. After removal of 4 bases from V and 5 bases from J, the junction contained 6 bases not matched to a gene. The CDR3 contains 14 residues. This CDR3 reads CASSVDRGNYGYTF. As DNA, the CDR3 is TGCGCCAGCAGCGTGGACAGGGGTAATTATGGCTACACCTTC. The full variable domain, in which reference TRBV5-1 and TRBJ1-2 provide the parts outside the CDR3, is KAGVTQTPRYLIKTRGQQVTLSCSPISGHRSVSWYQQTPGQGLQFLFEYFSETQRNKGNFPGRFSGRQFSNSRSEMNVSTLELGDSALYLCASSVDRGNYGYTFGSGTRLTVV.

DNA for the CDR3: TGTGCCAGCAGCTCCCGCCAGGATAGCAATCAGCCCCAGCATTTT. It translates to CASSSRQDSNQPQHF. The chain recombines TRBV6-5 with TRBJ1-5, with D hard to call. CDR1 MNHEY and CDR2 SVGAGI come from the germline V gene. V dropped 6 bases and J dropped 0 bases, with 12 bases sitting between them. The CDR3 spans 15 residues.

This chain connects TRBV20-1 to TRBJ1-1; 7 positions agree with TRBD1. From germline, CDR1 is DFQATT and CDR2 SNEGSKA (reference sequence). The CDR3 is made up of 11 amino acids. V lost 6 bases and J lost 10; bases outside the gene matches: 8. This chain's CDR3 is CSAQDQGGAFF. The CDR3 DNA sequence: TGCAGTGCCCAGGACCAGGGGGGAGCTTTCTTT.

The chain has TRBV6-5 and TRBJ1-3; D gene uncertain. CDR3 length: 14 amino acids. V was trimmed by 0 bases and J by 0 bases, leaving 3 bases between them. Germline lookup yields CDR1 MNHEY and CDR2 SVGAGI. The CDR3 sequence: CASSYSGSGNTIYF. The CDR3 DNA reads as TGTGCCAGCAGTTACTCCGGCTCTGGAAACACCATATATTTT.

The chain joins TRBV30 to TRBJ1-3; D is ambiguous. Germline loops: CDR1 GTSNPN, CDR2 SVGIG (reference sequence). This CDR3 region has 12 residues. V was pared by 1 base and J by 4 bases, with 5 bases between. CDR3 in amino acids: CAWSGSGNTIYF. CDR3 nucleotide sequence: TGTGCCTGGAGTGGGAGCGGAAACACCATATATTTT.

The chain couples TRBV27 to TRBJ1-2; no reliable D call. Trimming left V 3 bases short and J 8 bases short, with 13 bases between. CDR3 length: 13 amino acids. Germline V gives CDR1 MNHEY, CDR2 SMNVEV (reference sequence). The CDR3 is CASSFLEAGGYTF. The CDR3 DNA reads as TGTGCCAGCAGTTTCCTGGAGGCGGGGGGCTACACCTTC.

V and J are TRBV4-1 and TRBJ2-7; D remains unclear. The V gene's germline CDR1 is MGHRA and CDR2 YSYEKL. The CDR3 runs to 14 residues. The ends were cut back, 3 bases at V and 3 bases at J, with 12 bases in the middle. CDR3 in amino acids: CASSQSSLNYEQYF. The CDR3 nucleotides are TGCGCCAGCAGCCAGTCGAGTCTAAACTACGAGCAGTACTTC.

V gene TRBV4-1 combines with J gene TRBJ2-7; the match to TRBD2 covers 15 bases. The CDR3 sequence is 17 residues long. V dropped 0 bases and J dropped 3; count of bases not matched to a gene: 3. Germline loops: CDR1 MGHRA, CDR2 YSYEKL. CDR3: CASSQEGLAGGGYEQYF. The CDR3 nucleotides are TGCGCCAGCAGCCAAGAAGGACTAGCGGGAGGGGGCTACGAGCAGTACTTC.

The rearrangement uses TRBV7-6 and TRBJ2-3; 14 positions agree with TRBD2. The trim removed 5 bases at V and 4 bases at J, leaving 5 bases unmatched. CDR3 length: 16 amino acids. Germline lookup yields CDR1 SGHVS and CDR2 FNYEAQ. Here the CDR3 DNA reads TGTGCCAGCAGCCAGGGACTAGCGGGAGTTGCAGATACGCAGTATTTT. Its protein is CASSQGLAGVADTQYF.

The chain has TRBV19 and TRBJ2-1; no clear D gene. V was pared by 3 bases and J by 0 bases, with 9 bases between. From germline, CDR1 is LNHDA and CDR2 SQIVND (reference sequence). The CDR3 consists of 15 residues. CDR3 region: CASSMAVYSYNEQFF. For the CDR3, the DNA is TGTGCCAGTAGTATGGCGGTATACTCCTACAATGAGCAGTTCTTC.

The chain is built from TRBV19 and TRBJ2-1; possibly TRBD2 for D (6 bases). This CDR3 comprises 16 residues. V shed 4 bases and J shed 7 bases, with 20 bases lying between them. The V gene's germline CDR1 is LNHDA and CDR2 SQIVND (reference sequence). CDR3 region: CASSTPPSGALNEQFF. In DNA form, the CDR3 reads TGTGCCAGTAGTACCCCCCCATCGGGAGCACTGAATGAGCAGTTCTTC.